What follows are 18 T cell receptor beta chains derived from one specimen sequenced in a study of CD8 T cells in Susac syndrome. Reverse transcription of roughly 0.5 to 1 ug RNA used random hexamers. TCRdb re-called the immunoSEQ multiplex PCR reads through MiXCR, storing one row per CDR3 protein. This sample has around 200,000 distinct CDR3 sequences, with over 90% found just once. The sequencing sample was made of CD4+ T cells from PBMCs. The receptors stem from a human donor with multiple sclerosis.

V is TRBV20-1 and J is TRBJ2-2; 16 nucleotides align to TRBD2. Per the germline V gene, CDR1 is DFQATT and CDR2 is SNEGSKA (reference sequence). Trimming cost V 2 bases and J 6 bases; bases outside gene matches: 9. CDR3 length equals 18 residues. CDR3 sequence: CSARTGTSGGALSGELFF. In nucleotides, the CDR3 is TGCAGTGCTAGAACCGGGACTAGCGGGGGGGCGTTATCCGGGGAGCTGTTTTTT.

J is TRBJ1-1 and V is TRBV28; 9 positions agree with TRBD1. The CDR3 runs 14 residues. V trimming: 7 bases; J trimming: 4 bases; junction bases outside the gene matches: 7. Germline CDR1 and CDR2: MDHEN and SYDVKM. The CDR3 DNA reads TGTGCCAGCACGGTCATGACAGGGGGCACTGAAGCTTTCTTT. This sequence encodes CASTVMTGGTEAFF.

This clonotype was picked up one time. This chain uses TRBV5-1 with TRBJ2-7, with TRBD1 matching 8 bases. The CDR3 covers 15 residues. Trimming at V came to 2 bases and at J to 7 bases, leaving 11 bases not matched to a gene. The V gene's germline CDR1 is SGHRS and CDR2 YFSETQ. The CDR3 DNA reads TGCGCCAGCAGCTTCGCCCCCGGACAGGGTGCGGAGCAGTACGTC. It yields the protein CASSFAPGQGAEQYV.

Only one count was recorded for this clonotype. This chain connects TRBV20-1 to TRBJ2-5; 9 nucleotides match TRBD2. With V trimmed by 6 bases and J by 3 bases, 8 bases remained unmatched. The germline CDR1 and CDR2 sequences are DFQATT and SNEGSKA (reference sequence). The CDR3 totals 14 residues. In nucleotides, the CDR3 is TGCAGTGCCACGTGGCTAGCGGGGAAAGAGACCCAGTACTTC. It is translated as CSATWLAGKETQYF.

This clonotype was detected only once. The CDR3 coding sequence is TGTGCCTGGAGCCTTAAAAGGGGGAACGATAATTCACCCCTCCACTTT. Amino acid sequence: CAWSLKRGNDNSPLHF. The gene calls are TRBV30 and TRBJ1-6; TRBD1 is a possible D gene (6 bases). Germline-derived CDR1 and CDR2 are GTSNPN and SVGIG (reference sequence). The CDR3 runs to 16 residues. Trimming took off 3 bases at V and 5 bases at J, with 17 bases between the two ends.

The chain links TRBV5-6 to TRBJ1-3; TRBD1 is a possible D gene (5 bases). V shed 1 base and J shed 1 base, with 12 bases lying between them. CDR1 is SGHDT and CDR2 is YYEEEE in the germline V gene. The CDR3 is 16 residues long. The chain's CDR3 is CASSLSLAGSGNTIYF. CDR3 in DNA: TGTGCCAGCAGCTTGAGTCTGGCAGGGTCTGGAAACACCATATATTTT.

V is TRBV5-1 and J is TRBJ1-1; 7 bases align to TRBD1. Trimming took 2 bases from V and 2 from J; bases not matched to a gene: 6. Per the germline V gene, CDR1 is SGHRS and CDR2 is YFSETQ. The CDR3 is 15 residues long. The CDR3 reads CASSLSQGGNTEAFF. CDR3 DNA sequence: TGCGCCAGCAGCTTAAGTCAGGGGGGAAACACTGAAGCTTTCTTT.

The count of this clonotype is one. The chain has TRBV2 and TRBJ1-2; 9 nucleotides match TRBD1. V shed 4 bases, J shed 6 bases, and the junction held 6 bases outside the gene matches. The CDR3 spans 14 residues. From germline, CDR1 is SNHLY and CDR2 FYNNEI. CDR3 protein: CASSVTDRGNGYTF. The DNA of the CDR3 is TGTGCCAGCAGTGTAACAGACAGGGGGAATGGCTACACCTTC.

The V and J genes are TRBV27 and TRBJ1-2; weak D call: TRBD1 (5 bases). The CDR3 runs 13 residues. Germline V gene sequence: CDR1 MNHEY, CDR2 SMNVEV (reference sequence). The germline V and J ends were trimmed by 0 bases and 7 bases, with 9 bases remaining between them. CDR3 nucleotide sequence: TGTGCCAGCAGTTTATCGTTTGGGGGTGGCTACACCTTC. Translating it yields CASSLSFGGGYTF.

This chain links TRBV3-1 with TRBJ2-5, with D perhaps TRBD1 (5 bases). This CDR3 is built from 16 residues. The germline V gene has CDR1 LGHDT and CDR2 YNNKEL (reference sequence). V dropped 3 bases and J dropped 3 bases, with 17 bases sitting between them. In nucleotides, the CDR3 is TGTGCCAGCAGCCACGCGGCAGGGTGGCCCAAAGAGACCCAGTACTTC. Its protein is CASSHAAGWPKETQYF.

J is TRBJ2-5 and V is TRBV3-1, with a weak D call TRBD2 (6 bases). Between the trimmed V and J ends, which lost 3 bases and 4 bases, there was a span of 15 bases. The CDR3 has 15 amino acids. In germline, CDR1 is LGHDT, CDR2 YNNKEL (reference sequence). As DNA, the CDR3 is TGTGCCAGCAGCCAGCACAGGCGGGGTAGAGAGACCCAGTACTTC. Residues: CASSQHRRGRETQYF.

The J gene is TRBJ1-2, the V gene TRBV20-1, with TRBD1 as a possible D gene (6 bases). V shed 3 bases and J shed 6 bases, with 20 bases lying between them. Germline CDR1 is DFQATT and CDR2 is SNEGSKA (reference sequence). This CDR3 has 15 amino acids. CDR3 bases: TGCAGTGCTAGGTCGCTGAAGGGGGAGACGGATGGCTACACCTTC. This gives the protein CSARSLKGETDGYTF.

The chain uses TRBV18 and TRBJ1-6, with D unresolved. The CDR3 loop spans 16 amino acids. CDR1 is KGHSH and CDR2 is LQKENI in the germline V gene. Trimming pared 3 bases from V and 7 bases from J, leaving 16 bases between. The CDR3 DNA follows: TGTGCCAGCTCACCTCGAACGGAGATAGGCAATTCACCCCTCCACTTT. Its protein product is CASSPRTEIGNSPLHF.

CDR3 in DNA: TGTGCCAGCAGTTTCGGAGGGGGGCTGGGGACTGAAGCTTTCTTT. Translation gives CASSFGGGLGTEAFF. This rearrangement joins TRBV12-3 or TRBV12-4 to TRBJ1-1; possibly TRBD1 for D (6 bases). V was pared by 3 bases and J by 5 bases, with 16 bases between. The CDR3 is made up of 15 amino acids.

About this clonotype itself: A read error may account for a junction end that differs from germline. The chain uses TRBV7-9 and TRBJ2-1; TRBD2 agrees at 12 bases. The CDR3 loop spans 18 amino acids. Germline CDR1 SEHNR, CDR2 FQNEAQ (reference sequence). The CDR3 DNA reads TGTGCCAGCAGCTTACTTGCTAGCGGGGGGGCCTCCCACAATGAGCAGTTCTTC. Translation gives CASSLLASGGASHNEQFF.

This chain links TRBV29-1 with TRBJ1-1; 10 positions agree with TRBD1. The V segment lost 7 bases and the J segment 4 bases; nucleotides outside the gene matches: 6. This CDR3 has 13 amino acids. Per germline, CDR1 SQVTM and CDR2 ANQGSEA. The CDR3: CSAAGTGATEAFF. Written as DNA, the CDR3 is TGCAGCGCCGCTGGGACAGGGGCCACTGAAGCTTTCTTT.

This chain uses TRBV12-3 or TRBV12-4 with TRBJ2-5; 10 nucleotides agree with TRBD2. This CDR3 spans 15 amino acids. The J segment lost 9 bases and the V segment lost 7 bases, leaving 14 bases of the junction unmatched. The CDR3 coding sequence is TGTGCCAGCACAACGGGGGCTAGCGGGGGCAGGGCCCAGTACTTC. This codes for CASTTGASGGRAQYF.

The chain has TRBV23-1 and TRBJ1-2; 8 positions match TRBD1. TRBV23-1 falls under the ORF class, with uncertain function. The V and J ends lost 3 bases and 4 bases, in that order; junction bases with no gene match: 10. The CDR3 covers 16 residues. CDR3 loop: CASSQPRTGSGYGYTF. The CDR3 DNA reads TGCGCCAGCAGTCAGCCAAGGACAGGGTCCGGCTATGGCTACACCTTC.